This entry is about one TCR beta chain. The antigen is not known. A single record per CDR3 protein comes from TCRdb applying MiXCR to the multiplex PCR reads. The table lists 70,000 to 85,000 distinct CDR3 sequences, roughly a fifth of them singletons. The data belong to a study of breast tumors, draining lymph nodes, adjacent tissues. The study, taken as a whole, reports: Findings are consistent with lymph node origin and intratumoral expansion of most tumor T cells. Data only fit, rather than demonstrated, lymph node origin of most tumor T cells. Tumor repertoires ranked between lymph nodes and nontumor tissue in diversity, with V and J gene preferences. Luminal-like breast cancer showed significantly higher tumor–nontumor repertoire similarity than basal-like.

Axillary draining lymph nodes of breast cancer patients supplied the node samples. The CDR3 totals 14 residues. Germline V gene lookup returns CDR1 LGHDT and CDR2 YNNKEL (reference sequence). Trimming pared 3 bases from V and 0 bases from J, leaving 6 bases between. The sequencing sample was made of axillary lymph node tissue. The sequence derives from a female donor with breast cancer. Some clones in this sample may be carry-over from other donors' samples. This chain links TRBV3-1 with TRBJ1-3, with D unclear. CDR3 sequence reads: CASSQWGSGNTIYF. CDR3 sequence (DNA): TGTGCCAGCAGCCAGTGGGGCTCTGGAAACACCATATATTTT.